A single T cell receptor beta chain is shown here with its context. Its antigen is still unknown. The record has no base qualities; no much larger clone is one base away. These data are taken from a study of T cell responses to AZD1222 COVID-19 vaccine (dated by TCRdb to the early 2020s). The study in broad terms: Because spike-specific TCR depth and breadth did not differ between the two schedules, AZD1222 recipients who got a second dose at roughly 4 weeks were pooled with those who got a second dose at roughly 12 weeks. A total of more than 230 trial participants underwent TCR sequencing, of whom approximately 200 had received two doses of AZD1222 and 26 had received two doses of the MenACWY control vaccine. Trial participants were enrolled by age into 18-55, 56-69 and 70-plus year subgroups, with approximately 160, 26 and 62 TCR-sequenced participants respectively. Beyond this particular receptor, the publication reports: Vaccine-associated CD4 TCRs spanned the whole spike protein, with dominant responses in regions 160-218 and 743-854. Conclusions about previously exposed vaccinees are limited, since just a handful of AZD1222 recipients were seropositive for SARS-CoV-2 at baseline. After two AZD1222 doses, both the breadth and the depth of spike-specific TCRs were significantly higher than at day 0 and than in MenACWY recipients. Participants were mostly white British and included more females than males, and it was suggested by the authors that clonal diversity may have been underestimated. The 56-69-year group was small, and its depth increase did not reach significance, likely because of low power. Reportedly, almost half of the unique spike-specific TCRs recognized epitopes lying outside the regions that are mutated in the B.1.351 and B.1.1.7 variants. Because no day 14 peak-response samples were available, the repertoires could be characterized only after the peak T cell response.

The CDR3 regions of human TCRbeta chains were subjected to immunosequencing. The authors' analysis ran thus. TCRs in the repertoires were compared against a reference library of SARS-CoV-2-specific TCRs that had been generated with the MIRA antigen-specificity platform. Breadth meant the fraction of unique TCRs that were SARS-CoV-2-associated, whereas depth meant the fraction of total T cells that were SARS-CoV-2-associated. Using the MIRA data, each spike-specific TCR was mapped to the spike region that the TCR reacts to and placed in a CD4 or CD8 class. Log10-transformed breadth and depth values were compared by one-way ANOVA with Sidak's multiple comparisons tests. The source is immuneACCESS, and TCRdb retained only in-frame sequences with V and J called. Part of the clones is not carried over; for the studies checked, unresolved V genes explain less than half of this, and the remainder is unexplained. V and J calls and clone size are those listed in that table; D and trimming were worked out from the DNA. The sample table lists around 150,000 clones, 84% of them with a count of one. About 4% of the sample goes to the ten largest clones.

V lost 4 bases and J lost 4 bases; the stretch between them is 14 bases long. The CDR3 runs 14 residues from the cysteine to the phenylalanine. The kept DNA is CDR3 alone, 42 bases in frame from the first base. The germline V gene provides CDR1 SGHTS and CDR2 YDEGEE. Sample time point, as interpreted from the label and publication: baseline before first vaccination. Vaccinee samples were obtained from the UK trials COV001 and COV002, which included a single-blind randomized controlled phase 2/3 trial of AZD1222 (ChAdOx1 nCoV-19) in healthy adults. For TCRbeta chain sequencing, PBMC samples were collected from trial participants at day 0 and at day 28 after the second dose.

The TCR comes from an adult in good health. The chain joins TRBV5-8 to TRBJ1-1; the D gene is possibly TRBD1, with 5 bases matching. The sample was peripheral blood, taken on day 0 of AZD1222 vaccination. The DNA reads TGTGCCAGCAGCCTCCCGACAGCAGGCACTGAAGCTTTCTTT. Translated, it gives CASSLPTAGTEAFF.